These 21 T cell receptor beta chains originate from one sample sequenced in a study of blood T cells in healthy people across ages. The second PCR ran roughly 7 to 11 cycles with a sample-barcoded 5' primer and J-beta primers. TCRdb used MiXCR to reprocess the 5' RACE reads, holding one entry per CDR3 protein. Here the sample spans roughly 1,300,000 distinct CDR3 sequences, approximately 59% being singletons. Sequencing was carried out using blood. The receptor source for this set is a man aged 18 to 29 in good health.

The J gene is TRBJ1-2, the V gene TRBV4-2; a possible D gene is TRBD1 (6 bases). V was trimmed by 1 base and J by 4 bases, leaving 22 bases between them. CDR3 length equals 18 residues. Per the germline V gene, CDR1 is LGHNA and CDR2 is YNFKEQ. The CDR3, as DNA: TGTGCCAGCAGCCAAGTCTCCTATGACAGGTTTGAGAGCTATGGCTACACCTTC. Protein product: CASSQVSYDRFESYGYTF.

V gene TRBV29-1 combines with J gene TRBJ1-1; D gene unclear. This CDR3 comprises 13 residues. CDR1 is SQVTM and CDR2 is ANQGSEA in the germline V gene. V lost 4 bases to trimming and J lost 4 bases, with 13 bases between them. This CDR3 reads CSVVVVAGTEAFF. The CDR3 bases are TGCAGCGTTGTGGTGGTTGCAGGCACTGAAGCTTTCTTT. The whole variable domain, filled in from reference TRBV29-1 and TRBJ1-1, reads SAVISQKPSRDICQRGTSLTIQCQVDSQVTMMFWYRQQPGQSLTLIATANQGSEATYESGFVIDKFPISRPNLTFSTLTVSNMSPEDSSIYLCSVVVVAGTEAFFGQGTRLTVV.

This sequence joins TRBV7-9 and TRBJ1-4; D is undetermined. Between the trimmed V and J ends, which lost 5 bases and 5 bases, there was a span of 18 bases. From germline, CDR1 is SEHNR and CDR2 FQNEAQ (reference sequence). The CDR3 loop spans 16 amino acids. DNA of the CDR3: TGTGCCAGCAGCACTCAAAAAGGGAGCCCGAATGAAAAACTGTTTTTT. Translated, it gives CASSTQKGSPNEKLFF.

For this clonotype: This CDR3 is missing its conserved last phenylalanine or tryptophan, likely due to a read error. V gene TRBV29-1 combines with J gene TRBJ2-1; the match to TRBD1 covers 10 bases. Trimming removed 7 bases from V and 3 bases from J; junction bases left unmatched: 6. There are 14 residues in the CDR3. Germline V gene sequence: CDR1 SQVTM, CDR2 ANQGSEA. The CDR3 loop is CSAAGTGDYNEQFV. In DNA form, the CDR3 reads TGCAGCGCTGCCGGGACAGGGGACTACAATGAGCAGTTCGTC.

In this sample, this clonotype turned up once. DNA for the CDR3: TGCGCCAGCAGCCAATACGGGACACCGGAGCCCTATGGCTACACCTTC. It codes for CASSQYGTPEPYGYTF. This chain uses TRBV4-3 with TRBJ1-2, with a tentative D call TRBD1 (6 bases). The germline V gene encodes CDR1 LGHNA and CDR2 YSLEER. CDR3 size: 16 residues. The V and J ends lost 2 bases and 4 bases respectively, with 17 bases between them.

The gene calls are TRBV3-1 and TRBJ2-7; 9 bases agree with TRBD2. Germline loops: CDR1 LGHDT, CDR2 YNNKEL (reference sequence). Losses at the gene ends were 2 bases for V and 5 bases for J; bases not matched to a gene: 4. CDR3 size: 14 residues. CDR3 in amino acids: CASSQLAGMDEQYF. As DNA, the CDR3 is TGTGCCAGCAGCCAACTAGCGGGGATGGACGAGCAGTACTTC.

This clonotype was counted only a few times. The genes are TRBV27 and TRBJ2-7; D is undetermined. Germline V gives CDR1 MNHEY, CDR2 SMNVEV (reference sequence). The V end lost 5 bases, the J end lost 0 bases, and 14 bases lay between the germline ends. The CDR3 consists of 15 residues. DNA for the CDR3: TGTGCCAGCAGTCTCGGGCATACGCGCTCCTACGAGCAGTACTTC. This translates into CASSLGHTRSYEQYF.

This clonotype came up a few times. The rearrangement links TRBV14 to TRBJ2-1; D remains ambiguous. With 0 bases removed from V and 13 bases from J, the gap between germline ends came to 7 bases. Germline values: CDR1 SGHDN, CDR2 FVKESK. The CDR3 has 11 residues. CDR3 bases: TGTGCCAGCAGCCAAGACTACCTTCAGTTCTTC. It codes for CASSQDYLQFF.

The chain employs TRBV20-1 and TRBJ1-5; D call uncertain. The germline CDR1 and CDR2 sequences are DFQATT and SNEGSKA (reference sequence). The germline V and J ends were trimmed by 4 bases and 0 bases, with 7 bases remaining between them. This CDR3 spans 13 amino acids. The CDR3 loop is CSAKGNSNQPQHF. The CDR3 nucleotides read TGCAGTGCTAAGGGAAATAGCAATCAGCCCCAGCATTTT.

This clonotype was observed a few times. The chain employs TRBV29-1 and TRBJ2-1, with TRBD2 identical over 11 bases. V trimming: 8 bases; J trimming: 0 bases; junction bases outside the gene matches: 6. The germline V gene has CDR1 SQVTM and CDR2 ANQGSEA. The CDR3 loop spans 15 amino acids. The CDR3 bases are TGCAGCACCTCGGGACTAGCGGTCTCCTACAATGAGCAGTTCTTC. Its protein product is CSTSGLAVSYNEQFF.

The chain carries TRBV19 and TRBJ2-7; possibly TRBD1 or TRBD2 for D (5 bases each). Germline V gene data show CDR1 as LNHDA and CDR2 as SQIVND (reference sequence). The CDR3 length is 14 residues. V was clipped by 4 bases and J by 6 bases, with 16 bases between them. The CDR3 DNA reads as TGTGCCAGTAGTAAACTCCCAGAGGGGCGCGAGCAGTACTTC. This translates into CASSKLPEGREQYF.

This clonotype has just a few counts. This chain links TRBV7-9 with TRBJ2-1; a weak D match, TRBD1 (7 bases). Per the germline V gene, CDR1 is SEHNR and CDR2 is FQNEAQ (reference sequence). Trimming removed 5 bases from V and 5 bases from J, with 25 bases in between. The length of the CDR3 is 18 residues. The chain's CDR3 is CASSRTSGGRMKDNEQFF. CDR3 DNA sequence: TGTGCCAGCAGCCGTACCTCAGGGGGGCGGATGAAGGACAATGAGCAGTTCTTC. The complete variable domain, with remaining parts taken from reference TRBV7-9 and TRBJ2-1, reads DTGVSQNPRHKITKRGQNVTFRCDPISEHNRLYWYRQTLGQGPEFLTYFQNEAQLEKSRLLSDRFSAERPKGSFSTLEIQRTEQGDSAMYLCASSRTSGGRMKDNEQFFGPGTRLTVL.

The gene calls are TRBV9 and TRBJ2-1; D remains unclear. CDR3 size: 13 residues. The germline gives CDR1 SGDLS, CDR2 YYNGEE. V gave up 4 bases and J gave up 10 bases, with 15 bases separating them. The CDR3 nucleotides read TGTGCCAGCAGCCACACTCTAGACGGGGAGCAGTTCTTC. This sequence encodes CASSHTLDGEQFF.

V usage is TRBV6-5 and J usage is TRBJ1-1, with D possibly TRBD1 on 5 matching bases. V was cut by 5 bases and J by 0 bases, with 13 bases left in between. Germline V CDR1 and CDR2: MNHEY, SVGAGI. The CDR3 is made up of 15 amino acids. The DNA of the CDR3 is TGTGCCAGCAGTGCCCGGGGCAGGGTGAACACTGAAGCTTTCTTT. Translation: CASSARGRVNTEAFF.

The chain recombines TRBV2 with TRBJ2-3, with D unclear. The germline CDR1 and CDR2 sequences are SNHLY and FYNNEI. With 4 bases removed from V and 0 bases from J, the gap between germline ends came to 14 bases. This CDR3 region has 16 residues. CDR3 region: CASSGQVDTSTDTQYF. The CDR3 DNA is TGTGCCAGCAGTGGTCAGGTTGATACTAGCACAGATACGCAGTATTTT.

This clonotype was recorded once. The rearrangement uses TRBV29-1 and TRBJ1-2; D ambiguous. This CDR3 spans 14 amino acids. Per the germline V gene, CDR1 is SQVTM and CDR2 is ANQGSEA. Trimming removed 4 bases at V and 5 bases at J, with 17 bases between. CDR3 region: CSVGQAPGEYGYTF. DNA of the CDR3: TGCAGCGTTGGGCAGGCCCCTGGGGAATATGGCTACACCTTC.

As regards this clonotype: Sequence at one end of the junction differs from germline and may be a read error. The V gene is TRBV3-1, the J gene TRBJ2-7; D gene uncertain. The CDR3 is made up of 12 amino acids. Germline values: CDR1 LGHDT, CDR2 YNNKEL (reference sequence). The CDR3 DNA sequence: TGTGCCAGCAACCAAACCCCCTACGAGCAGTACTTC. Its protein product is CASNQTPYEQYF.

This sequence joins TRBV2 and TRBJ2-1; D not certain. Between the trimmed V and J ends, which lost 8 bases and 6 bases, there was a span of 8 bases. This CDR3 has 11 residues. Germline assignment: CDR1 SNHLY and CDR2 FYNNEI. DNA for the CDR3: TGTGCCAGCCCCAAGTTCAATGAGCAGTTCTTC. It translates to CASPKFNEQFF.

The chain recombines TRBV11-2 with TRBJ2-4, with D uncertain. Germline CDR1 reads SGHAT; CDR2 reads FQNNGV. V was shortened by 1 base and J by 2 bases, with 9 bases between the two germline ends. The CDR3 length is 15 residues. DNA for the CDR3: TGTGCCAGCAGCTTAGGAGAAGGGTCCAAAAACATTCAGTACTTC. Translation gives CASSLGEGSKNIQYF. The whole variable domain, remainder taken from reference TRBV11-2 and TRBJ2-4, is EAGVAQSPRYKIIEKRQSVAFWCNPISGHATLYWYQQILGQGPKLLIQFQNNGVVDDSQLPKDRFSAERLKGVDSTLKIQPAKLEDSAVYLCASSLGEGSKNIQYFGAGTRLSVL.

This sequence joins TRBV5-1 and TRBJ2-7, with D uncertain. Trimming stripped 1 base from V and 6 bases from J, with 11 bases between. There are 13 residues in the CDR3. Germline lookup yields CDR1 SGHRS and CDR2 YFSETQ. CDR3 coding DNA: TGCGCCAGCAGCTTGAACTTTCGGACCGAGCAGTACTTC. Protein sequence: CASSLNFRTEQYF.

The genes are TRBV30 and TRBJ2-7, with D unclear. Germline V gene data show CDR1 as GTSNPN and CDR2 as SVGIG (reference sequence). The V end lost 1 base, the J end lost 2 bases, and 3 bases lay between the germline ends. This CDR3 is built from 11 residues. The DNA for the CDR3 is TGTGCCTGGAGTGGACCCTACGAGCAGTACTTC. Translating it yields CAWSGPYEQYF.